One sample yielded the 17 T cell receptor beta chains listed below, sequenced in a study of blood T cells in healthy people across ages. A J-beta primer mix and a sample-barcoded 5' primer were used in a second PCR of roughly 7 to 12 cycles. Via MiXCR, TCRdb re-called the 5' RACE reads, giving one row per CDR3 protein. In the table there are approximately 850,000 distinct CDR3 sequences, 44% of which are singletons. The sample taken for sequencing was blood. The receptors derive from a man aged 55 to 70 in good health.

The V gene is TRBV20-1, the J gene TRBJ2-2; TRBD1 matches at 8 bases. Germline V gene lookup returns CDR1 DFQATT and CDR2 SNEGSKA (reference sequence). There are 14 residues in the CDR3. Trimming removed 6 bases from V and 4 bases from J; junction bases left unmatched: 7. This CDR3 reads CSAADRGRTGELFF. CDR3 nucleotides: TGCAGTGCAGCCGACAGGGGCCGCACCGGGGAGCTGTTTTTT.

This clonotype was found a few times. J is TRBJ2-5 and V is TRBV10-3; D possibly corresponds to TRBD2 (8 bases). CDR1 and CDR2 (germline): ENHRY, SYGVKD. The CDR3 is 15 residues long. With 10 bases removed from V and 3 bases from J, the gap between germline ends came to 21 bases. In DNA form, the CDR3 reads TGTGCCACCTACAGGGGAGCGGGGGAAAAAGAGACCCAGTACTTC. Amino acid sequence: CATYRGAGEKETQYF.

This clonotype showed up just a few times. The chain joins TRBV12-3 or TRBV12-4 to TRBJ1-1; the D is unclear. CDR3 size: 15 residues. V shed 3 bases and J shed 0 bases, with 11 bases lying between them. CDR3 coding DNA: TGTGCCAGCAGTTTTTTTCCGCGAATGAACACTGAAGCTTTCTTT. It is translated as CASSFFPRMNTEAFF.

This clonotype was found a few times. The chain joins TRBV29-1 to TRBJ1-2; no clear D. CDR1 and CDR2 (germline): SQVTM, ANQGSEA. The V end was cut by 7 bases, the J end by 6 bases, with 18 bases between. The CDR3 contains 13 residues. The CDR3 spells CSGVSLPGNGYTF. Written as DNA, the CDR3 is TGCAGCGGTGTGAGTTTACCAGGAAATGGCTACACCTTC.

CDR3 DNA sequence: TGTGCCAGCAGTTTATTCCTAGGGGAGAACTATGGCTACACCTTC. Its protein is CASSLFLGENYGYTF. J is TRBJ1-2 and V is TRBV28; tentatively, D is TRBD1 (5 bases). The CDR3 length is 15 residues. CDR1 and CDR2 from the germline V gene are MDHEN and SYDVKM. V was pared by 1 base and J by 2 bases, with 11 bases between.

This clonotype was seen only a few times. This chain links TRBV6-2 or TRBV6-3 with TRBJ1-2; D uncertain. The CDR3 is 13 amino acids. Trimming took 4 bases from V and 5 from J, leaving 11 bases between them. CDR1 and CDR2 (germline): MNHEY, SVGEGT. The CDR3 protein is CASSSPSRYGYTF. CDR3 DNA sequence: TGTGCCAGCAGTTCCCCCTCTCGGTATGGCTACACCTTC.

Remarks on this clonotype: At one end, the junction sequence differs from germline, possibly due to a read error. This chain joins TRBV3-1 and TRBJ1-1; D is unresolved. In germline, CDR1 is LGHDT, CDR2 YNNKEL (reference sequence). The CDR3 runs 12 residues. The CDR3 spells CASSQSVTEVFF. CDR3 sequence (DNA): TGTGCCAGCAGCCAGTCAGTCACTGAAGTTTTCTTT.

This rearrangement joins TRBV11-2 to TRBJ2-4; D remains ambiguous. The J call may be incorrect, as the DNA end agrees better with TRBJ2-7. There are 15 residues in the CDR3. Germline lookup yields CDR1 SGHAT and CDR2 FQNNGV. CDR3 in amino acids: CASSLVSLTSYEQYF. The DNA of the CDR3 is TGTGCCAGCAGCTTAGTTTCCCTGACCAGCTACGAGCAGTACTTC.

This sequence joins TRBV29-1 and TRBJ2-7; 8 nucleotides agree with TRBD2. Looked up from germline, CDR1 is SQVTM and CDR2 is ANQGSEA. V shed 5 bases and J 10 bases; nucleotides not matched to a gene: 16. CDR3 length: 14 amino acids. Written as DNA, the CDR3 is TGCAGCGTTCCCAGCGGGGGACCACGCGGTACCCAGTACTTC. As protein: CSVPSGGPRGTQYF.

The chain couples TRBV28 to TRBJ2-5, with TRBD1 matching over 9 bases. The J call could be wrong; TRBJ2-7 is a better fit for the DNA end. Germline V CDR1 and CDR2: MDHEN, SYDVKM. This CDR3 comprises 15 residues. DNA of the CDR3: TGTGCCAGCAGGCATTCCGGGACAGGGATGTACGAGCAGTACTTC. It is translated as CASRHSGTGMYEQYF.

In this sample, this clonotype turned up a few times. This chain links TRBV3-1 with TRBJ2-3, with 9 bases matching TRBD1. V gave up 7 bases and J gave up 2 bases; unmatched junction bases: 7. Germline V gives CDR1 LGHDT, CDR2 YNNKEL (reference sequence). The CDR3 covers 15 residues. For the CDR3, the DNA is TGTGCCAGCACGAGACAGGGGGGATTCACAGATACGCAGTATTTT. It yields the protein CASTRQGGFTDTQYF.

The rearrangement uses TRBV28 and TRBJ1-4; a possible D gene is TRBD1 (6 bases). The V end was cut by 5 bases, the J end by 0 bases, with 13 bases between. The CDR3 has 16 residues. Germline values: CDR1 MDHEN, CDR2 SYDVKM. The CDR3 coding sequence is TGTGCCAGCAGTGCCACAGGGAAACCAACTAATGAAAAACTGTTTTTT. Its translation: CASSATGKPTNEKLFF. The full variable domain, with the rest looked up from reference TRBV28 and TRBJ1-4, is DVKVTQSSRYLVKRTGEKVFLECVQDMDHENMFWYRQDPGLGLRLIYFSYDVKMKEKGDIPEGYSVSREKKERFSLILESASTNQTSMYLCASSATGKPTNEKLFFGSGTQLSVL.

This clonotype was observed a handful of times. V and J are TRBV29-1 and TRBJ1-2; tentatively, D is TRBD1 (5 bases). The CDR3 is made up of 14 amino acids. V was cut by 0 bases and J by 7 bases, with 15 bases left in between. The germline V gene encodes CDR1 SQVTM and CDR2 ANQGSEA. The CDR3 nucleotides are TGCAGCGTTGAAGAACGGAATCAGGGTGGTGGCTACACCTTC. Translating it yields CSVEERNQGGGYTF.

The rearrangement joins TRBV7-9 to TRBJ1-4, with 9 nucleotides matching TRBD1. CDR1 and CDR2 from the germline V gene are SEHNR and FQNEAQ (reference sequence). CDR3 length: 16 amino acids. V lost 5 bases, J lost 5 bases, and 9 bases stayed unmatched. This chain's CDR3 is CASSLLGTGKNEKLFF. DNA of the CDR3: TGTGCCAGCAGCCTACTAGGGACAGGGAAAAATGAAAAACTGTTTTTT.

This clonotype has more than one count but fewer than ten. The rearrangement uses TRBV11-2 and TRBJ2-1, with a weak D call TRBD1 (6 bases). CDR3 length: 15 residues. The V gene lost 1 base and the J gene lost 5 bases, with 12 bases spanning the gap. Germline V gene lookup returns CDR1 SGHAT and CDR2 FQNNGV. CDR3 DNA: TGTGCCAGCAGCTTAGGTACAGGGACGCACAATGAGCAGTTCTTC. Translating gives CASSLGTGTHNEQFF.

The chain joins TRBV20-1 to TRBJ2-5, with D possibly being TRBD1 or TRBD2 (6 bases each). CDR1 and CDR2 (germline): DFQATT, SNEGSKA (reference sequence). The V gene lost 4 bases and the J gene lost 4 bases, with 16 bases spanning the gap. This CDR3 is built from 14 residues. CDR3 DNA: TGCAGTGCTAAAGAGGGGGGTAGGGGAGAGACCCAGTACTTC. It yields the protein CSAKEGGRGETQYF.

The chain recombines TRBV2 with TRBJ2-4; TRBD2 matches at 7 bases. Trimming took 8 bases from V and 8 from J; bases not matched to a gene: 6. The CDR3 is 12 amino acids. Germline V gene lookup returns CDR1 SNHLY and CDR2 FYNNEI. The CDR3 sequence is CASGGGEDIQYF. The CDR3 DNA sequence: TGTGCCAGCGGGGGAGGGGAGGACATTCAGTACTTC. Full variable domain (remainder filled in from reference TRBV2 and TRBJ2-4): EPEVTQTPSHQVTQMGQEVILRCVPISNHLYFYWYRQILGQKVEFLVSFYNNEISEKSEIFDDQFSVERPDGSNFTLKIRSTKLEDSAMYFCASGGGEDIQYFGAGTRLSVL.